This T cell receptor (beta chain) was identified in a study of Tregs in tolerant kidney transplant recipients. Mixed chimerism was transient after nonmyeloablative marrow transplants from related graft donors. Unstimulated regulatory T cells (CD4+CD25+CD127-), CD4+CD25- non-regulatory cells, CD4 and CD8 cells were FACS-sorted from thawed PBMCs. The CDR3 runs to 14 residues. From germline, CDR1 is ENHRY and CDR2 SYGVKD. V lost 5 bases and J lost 5, with 15 bases in between. Study outcomes and limitations: Antigen-driven expansion was suggested because donor-specific Tregs expanded more than all Tregs in tolerant patients. Few patients were studied, so findings need validation in larger groups. Biological reproducibility was not directly addressed in this study.

Here immunoSEQ multiplex PCR was the method, and the copy in TCRdb shows in-frame clones only, minus some. Among tens of thousands of clones, 80% to 95% were seen once, and the ten largest hold around 1.6%. A note on this clone: As yet, its antigen is unknown.

The rearrangement links TRBV10-3 to TRBJ1-2; D is possibly TRBD1 (6 bases). Source: CD4+ T cells from blood (PBMCs), taken 12 months after the transplant. This clonotype was sampled from a human patient who received a combined kidney and bone marrow transplant. T cells may partly derive from the graft donor. Here the CDR3 DNA reads TGTGCCATCAGTCGTAGTGGGGGCGGGTATGGCTACACCTTC. Its translation is CAISRSGGGYGYTF.